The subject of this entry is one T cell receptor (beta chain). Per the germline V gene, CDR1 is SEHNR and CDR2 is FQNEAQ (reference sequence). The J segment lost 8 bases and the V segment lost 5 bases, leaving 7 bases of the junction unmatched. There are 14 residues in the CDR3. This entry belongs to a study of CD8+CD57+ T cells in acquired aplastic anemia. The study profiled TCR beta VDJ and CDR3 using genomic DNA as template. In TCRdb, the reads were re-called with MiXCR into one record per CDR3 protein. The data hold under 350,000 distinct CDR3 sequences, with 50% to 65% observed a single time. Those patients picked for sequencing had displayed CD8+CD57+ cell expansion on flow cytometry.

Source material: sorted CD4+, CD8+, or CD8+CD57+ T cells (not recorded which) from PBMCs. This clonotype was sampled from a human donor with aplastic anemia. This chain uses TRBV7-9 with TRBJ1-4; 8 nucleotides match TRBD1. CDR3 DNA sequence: TGTGCCAGCAGCAGGGACAGGCGGCGGGAAAAACTGTTTTTT. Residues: CASSRDRRREKLFF.